What follows are 5 T cell receptor beta chains derived from one specimen sequenced in a study of control samples from healthy donors and cancer patients. Sequencing used immunoSEQ multiplex PCR; TCRdb keeps in-frame clones, though not all of them. The sample shows about 130,000 clones, 92% of them seen only once. Source material: blood. Every receptor here comes from a man aged 18-30 years in good health.

This clone has a single count. The chain is built from TRBV7-9 and TRBJ1-4; D gene ambiguous. The CDR3 runs to 15 residues. Germline CDR1 is SEHNR and CDR2 is FQNEAQ (reference sequence). Between the trimmed V and J ends, which lost 5 bases and 0 bases, there was a span of 10 bases. This CDR3 reads CASSVPQATNEKLFF. The CDR3 region has the DNA TGTGCCAGCAGCGTCCCACAAGCAACTAATGAAAAACTGTTTTTT.

The chain couples TRBV6-2 or TRBV6-3 to TRBJ1-1; D is perhaps TRBD1 (5 bases). With 5 bases removed from V and 7 bases from J, the gap between germline ends came to 11 bases. From germline, CDR1 is MNHEY and CDR2 SVGEGT. The CDR3 totals 12 residues. The CDR3 DNA sequence: TGTGCCAGCAGTCGTTGGGGGGGTGAAGCTTTCTTT. It yields the protein CASSRWGGEAFF.

This chain connects TRBV10-3 to TRBJ2-3; D may be TRBD1 (6 bases). There are 13 residues in the CDR3. Germline CDR1 and CDR2: ENHRY and SYGVKD. The V end lost 8 bases, the J end lost 4 bases, and 13 bases lay between the germline ends. DNA for the CDR3: TGTGCCATCGGGGGCTTAGGTTCAGATACGCAGTATTTT. It specifies CAIGGLGSDTQYF.

The chain has TRBV5-1 and TRBJ2-7; 7 nucleotides align to TRBD1. V lost 0 bases and J lost 0; bases outside the gene matches: 6. Germline V gene sequence: CDR1 SGHRS, CDR2 YFSETQ. The CDR3 spans 16 residues. The CDR3 DNA follows: TGCGCCAGCAGCTTGGCCGAGGGACAGAACTCCTACGAGCAGTACTTC. It yields the protein CASSLAEGQNSYEQYF.

The rearrangement uses TRBV5-5 and TRBJ2-1, with 10 bases lining up with TRBD2. The germline V gene encodes CDR1 SGHKS and CDR2 YYEKEE (reference sequence). CDR3 length: 19 residues. After removal of 0 bases from V and 7 bases from J, the junction contained 16 bases not matched to a gene. This CDR3 is CASSLVPSGGAVSMNEQFF. The DNA for the CDR3 is TGTGCCAGCAGCTTGGTACCCAGCGGGGGGGCCGTTTCAATGAATGAGCAGTTCTTC. Together with reference TRBV5-5 and TRBJ2-1, the CDR3 gives the full variable domain: DAGVTQSPTHLIKTRGQQVTLRCSPISGHKSVSWYQQVLGQGPQFIFQYYEKEERGRGNFPDRFSARQFPNYSSELNVNALLLGDSALYLCASSLVPSGGAVSMNEQFFGPGTRLTVL.